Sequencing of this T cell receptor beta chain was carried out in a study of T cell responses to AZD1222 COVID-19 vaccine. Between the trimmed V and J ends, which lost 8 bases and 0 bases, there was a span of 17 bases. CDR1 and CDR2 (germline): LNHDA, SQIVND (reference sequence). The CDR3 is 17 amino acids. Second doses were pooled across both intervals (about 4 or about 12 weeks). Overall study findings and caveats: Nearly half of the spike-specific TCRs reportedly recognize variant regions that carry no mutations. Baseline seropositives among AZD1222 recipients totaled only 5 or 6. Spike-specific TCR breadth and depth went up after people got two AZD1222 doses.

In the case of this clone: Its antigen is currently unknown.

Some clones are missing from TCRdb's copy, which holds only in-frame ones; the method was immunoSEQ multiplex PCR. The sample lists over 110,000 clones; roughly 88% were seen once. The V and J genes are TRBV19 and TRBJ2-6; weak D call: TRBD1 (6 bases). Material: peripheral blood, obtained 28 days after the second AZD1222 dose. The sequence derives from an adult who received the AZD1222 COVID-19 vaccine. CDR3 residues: CASATGLSNSGANVLTF. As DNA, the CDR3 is TGTGCCAGTGCGACAGGACTGAGCAACTCTGGGGCCAACGTCCTGACTTTC.